The rows below give T cell receptor beta chains drawn from one sample of a study of control samples from healthy donors and cancer patients. Using immunoSEQ multiplex PCR, the repertoire was profiled, and TCRdb retains in-frame clones only, with some absent. The sample lists 100,000 to 150,000 clones, around 92% occurring once. The sample taken for sequencing was PBMCs. Receptors were obtained from an older man with head and neck cancer. The CDR3 runs from the conserved cysteine through the conserved F or W. D genes are given only for firm matches. Some rows have no size entry. The others give once, few or many, or a class for an expanded clone.

clone_size: -; j_call: TRBJ1-1; v_call: TRBV6-5; d_call: -; cdr3_length: 14; cdr3_aa: CASSRGQMNTEAFF; cdr3_nt: TGTGCCAGCAGTCGAGGACAGATGAACACTGAAGCTTTCTTT
clone_size: -; j_call: TRBJ2-1; v_call: TRBV3-1/TRBV3-2; d_call: -; cdr3_length: 18; cdr3_aa: CASSQRGGAGWRRNEQFF; cdr3_nt: TGTGCCAGCAGCCAACGAGGGGGGGCCGGCTGGCGGAGAAATGAGCAGTTCTTC
clone_size: -; j_call: TRBJ1-2; v_call: TRBV3-1/TRBV3-2; d_call: TRBD1; cdr3_length: 14; cdr3_aa: CASSSSRQGFGYTF; cdr3_nt: TGTGCCAGCAGCTCATCTAGACAGGGCTTTGGCTACACCTTC
clone_size: -; j_call: TRBJ2-2; v_call: TRBV6-4; d_call: -; cdr3_length: 13; cdr3_aa: CASSSSPTGELFF; cdr3_nt: TGTGCCAGCAGTAGTAGCCCCACCGGGGAGCTGTTTTTT
clone_size: -; j_call: TRBJ2-3; v_call: TRBV7-8; d_call: TRBD1; cdr3_length: 15; cdr3_aa: CASSFLGQATDTQYF; cdr3_nt: TGTGCCAGCAGCTTCTTAGGACAGGCCACAGATACGCAGTATTTT
clone_size: -; j_call: TRBJ1-5; v_call: TRBV3-1/TRBV3-2; d_call: -; cdr3_length: 15; cdr3_aa: CASSQGARDDQPQHF; cdr3_nt: TGTGCCAGCAGCCAAGGGGCCCGAGACGATCAGCCCCAGCATTTT
clone_size: -; j_call: TRBJ2-1; v_call: TRBV16; d_call: -; cdr3_length: 14; cdr3_aa: CASSLGVSYNEQFF; cdr3_nt: TGTGCCAGCAGCCTAGGGGTTTCCTACAATGAGCAGTTCTTC
clone_size: -; j_call: TRBJ1-1; v_call: TRBV3-1/TRBV3-2; d_call: -; cdr3_length: 12; cdr3_aa: CASSPMGTEAFF; cdr3_nt: TGTGCCAGCAGTCCGATGGGCACTGAAGCTTTCTTT
clone_size: -; j_call: TRBJ2-3; v_call: TRBV4-2; d_call: -; cdr3_length: 16; cdr3_aa: CASSQEVYHSTDTQYF; cdr3_nt: TGTGCCAGCAGCCAAGAGGTTTATCATAGCACAGATACGCAGTATTTT
clone_size: -; j_call: TRBJ2-1; v_call: TRBV27; d_call: -; cdr3_length: 14; cdr3_aa: CASTGRPSYNEQFF; cdr3_nt: TGTGCCAGCACCGGCCGGCCTTCCTACAATGAGCAGTTCTTC
clone_size: -; j_call: TRBJ1-1; v_call: TRBV9; d_call: -; cdr3_length: 14; cdr3_aa: CASSGRHRALEAFF; cdr3_nt: TGTGCCAGCAGCGGGAGACACAGGGCCCTTGAAGCTTTCTTT
clone_size: once; j_call: TRBJ1-5; v_call: TRBV5-1; d_call: -; cdr3_length: 14; cdr3_aa: CASSFGGDGQPQHF; cdr3_nt: TGCGCCAGCAGCTTCGGAGGAGATGGGCAGCCCCAGCATTTT
clone_size: -; j_call: TRBJ1-5; v_call: TRBV10-3; d_call: -; cdr3_length: 15; cdr3_aa: CAISEPQKGNQPQHF; cdr3_nt: TGTGCCATCAGTGAGCCCCAGAAGGGCAATCAGCCCCAGCATTTT
clone_size: -; j_call: TRBJ2-7; v_call: TRBV4-1; d_call: -; cdr3_length: 13; cdr3_aa: CASSQEASYEQYF; cdr3_nt: TGCGCCAGCAGCCAAGAAGCTAGCTACGAGCAGTACTTC
clone_size: -; j_call: TRBJ2-3; v_call: TRBV4-2; d_call: TRBD2; cdr3_length: 16; cdr3_aa: CASSQGFSGRPDTQYF; cdr3_nt: TGTGCCAGCAGCCAAGGGTTTAGCGGGAGACCAGATACGCAGTATTTT
clone_size: -; j_call: TRBJ2-7; v_call: TRBV27; d_call: TRBD1; cdr3_length: 16; cdr3_aa: CASSPKDRGIPYEQYF; cdr3_nt: TGTGCCAGCAGTCCCAAGGACAGGGGGATTCCCTACGAGCAGTACTTC
clone_size: -; j_call: TRBJ2-1; v_call: TRBV6-5; d_call: TRBD2; cdr3_length: 12; cdr3_aa: CASSFAGGPQFF; cdr3_nt: TGTGCCAGCAGTTTTGCGGGGGGTCCGCAGTTCTTC
clone_size: -; j_call: TRBJ2-1; v_call: TRBV7-9; d_call: TRBD2; cdr3_length: 17; cdr3_aa: CASSLGLALKFYNEQFF; cdr3_nt: TGTGCCAGCAGCTTAGGACTAGCGCTTAAATTCTACAATGAGCAGTTCTTC
clone_size: -; j_call: TRBJ1-2; v_call: TRBV10-2; d_call: -; cdr3_length: 12; cdr3_aa: CASGEGRGGYTF; cdr3_nt: TGCGCCAGCGGGGAAGGGAGGGGCGGCTACACCTTC
clone_size: -; j_call: TRBJ1-5; v_call: TRBV5-3; d_call: TRBD1; cdr3_length: 15; cdr3_aa: CARSSYRGSNQPQHF; cdr3_nt: TGTGCCAGAAGCTCATACAGGGGAAGCAATCAGCCCCAGCATTTT
clone_size: -; j_call: TRBJ1-2; v_call: TRBV6-5; d_call: TRBD1; cdr3_length: 15; cdr3_aa: CASSQRGTGPGGYTF; cdr3_nt: TGTGCCAGCAGTCAGCGAGGGACAGGGCCTGGAGGCTACACCTTC
clone_size: -; j_call: TRBJ1-3; v_call: TRBV2; d_call: -; cdr3_length: 14; cdr3_aa: CASSEFISGNTIYF; cdr3_nt: TGTGCCAGCAGTGAGTTCATCTCTGGAAACACCATATATTTT
clone_size: -; j_call: TRBJ2-7; v_call: TRBV7-9; d_call: -; cdr3_length: 14; cdr3_aa: CASSPSGGLYEQYF; cdr3_nt: TGTGCCAGCAGCCCTTCCGGGGGCCTTTACGAGCAGTACTTC
clone_size: -; j_call: TRBJ1-1; v_call: TRBV29-1; d_call: -; cdr3_length: 15; cdr3_aa: CSVSKSGAGDTEAFF; cdr3_nt: TGCAGCGTATCGAAATCCGGGGCGGGGGACACTGAAGCTTTCTTT
clone_size: -; j_call: TRBJ2-3; v_call: TRBV14; d_call: -; cdr3_length: 18; cdr3_aa: CASSPNPYISQGTDTQYF; cdr3_nt: TGTGCCAGCAGCCCAAACCCTTATATCTCTCAAGGGACAGATACGCAGTATTTT
clone_size: -; j_call: TRBJ2-7; v_call: TRBV29-1; d_call: -; cdr3_length: 12; cdr3_aa: CSVVRGPYEQYF; cdr3_nt: TGCAGCGTTGTCCGGGGCCCTTACGAGCAGTACTTC
clone_size: -; j_call: TRBJ2-1; v_call: TRBV18; d_call: -; cdr3_length: 12; cdr3_aa: CASSPPSHGQFF; cdr3_nt: TGTGCCAGCTCACCCCCCAGCCATGGGCAGTTCTTC
clone_size: -; j_call: TRBJ1-2; v_call: TRBV4-1; d_call: -; cdr3_length: 13; cdr3_aa: CASSIRVGDGYTF; cdr3_nt: TGCGCCAGCAGCATAAGGGTGGGAGATGGCTACACCTTC
clone_size: -; j_call: TRBJ2-3; v_call: TRBV6-5; d_call: -; cdr3_length: 16; cdr3_aa: CASSYSVAQSGDTQYF; cdr3_nt: TGTGCCAGCAGTTACTCAGTGGCGCAATCGGGAGATACGCAGTATTTT
clone_size: -; j_call: TRBJ2-5; v_call: TRBV11-2; d_call: -; cdr3_length: 13; cdr3_aa: CASSISSREAQYF; cdr3_nt: TGTGCCAGCAGCATTTCCTCAAGAGAGGCCCAGTACTTC
clone_size: -; j_call: TRBJ2-3; v_call: TRBV19; d_call: TRBD2; cdr3_length: 15; cdr3_aa: CASSPSGRVTDTQYF; cdr3_nt: TGTGCCAGTAGTCCTAGCGGGAGAGTTACAGATACGCAGTATTTT
clone_size: -; j_call: TRBJ2-6; v_call: TRBV6-1; d_call: -; cdr3_length: 17; cdr3_aa: CASSEARWGTGANVLTF; cdr3_nt: TGTGCCAGCAGTGAAGCGAGGTGGGGGACTGGGGCCAACGTCCTGACTTTC
clone_size: -; j_call: TRBJ1-2; v_call: TRBV7-8; d_call: TRBD1; cdr3_length: 19; cdr3_aa: CASSLSMAGQGIVGWGYTF; cdr3_nt: TGTGCCAGCAGCCTATCTATGGCGGGACAGGGGATAGTAGGGTGGGGCTACACCTTC
clone_size: few; j_call: TRBJ1-3; v_call: TRBV3-1/TRBV3-2; d_call: -; cdr3_length: 15; cdr3_aa: CASSRPLYSGNTIYF; cdr3_nt: TGTGCCAGCAGCCGACCCTTATACTCTGGAAACACCATATATTTT
clone_size: -; j_call: TRBJ2-2; v_call: TRBV6-2/TRBV6-3; d_call: TRBD1; cdr3_length: 15; cdr3_aa: CASSGDRGPAGELFF; cdr3_nt: TGTGCCAGCAGCGGGGACAGGGGGCCAGCCGGGGAGCTGTTTTTT
clone_size: -; j_call: TRBJ2-5; v_call: TRBV11-2; d_call: -; cdr3_length: 13; cdr3_aa: CASSLVRVETQYF; cdr3_nt: TGTGCCAGCAGCTTAGTTAGGGTGGAGACCCAGTACTTC
clone_size: -; j_call: TRBJ2-5; v_call: TRBV4-1; d_call: TRBD1; cdr3_length: 15; cdr3_aa: CASSPYLGQGETQYF; cdr3_nt: TGCGCCAGCAGCCCCTACTTGGGACAGGGGGAGACCCAGTACTTC
clone_size: -; j_call: TRBJ2-3; v_call: TRBV6-5; d_call: -; cdr3_length: 16; cdr3_aa: CASSYRGDENTDTQYF; cdr3_nt: TGTGCCAGCAGTTACAGAGGGGACGAGAATACAGATACGCAGTATTTT
clone_size: -; j_call: TRBJ2-5; v_call: TRBV5-5; d_call: -; cdr3_length: 15; cdr3_aa: CASSPIPAVGETQYF; cdr3_nt: TGTGCCAGCAGCCCCATCCCAGCGGTGGGAGAGACCCAGTACTTC
clone_size: once; j_call: TRBJ2-2; v_call: TRBV4-2; d_call: TRBD2; cdr3_length: 17; cdr3_aa: CASSRGTSGENTGELFF; cdr3_nt: TGTGCCAGCAGCCGAGGGACTAGCGGGGAGAACACCGGGGAGCTGTTTTTT
clone_size: once; j_call: TRBJ2-1; v_call: TRBV6-5; d_call: TRBD2; cdr3_length: 14; cdr3_aa: CASRGGLANNEQFF; cdr3_nt: TGTGCCAGCAGGGGCGGACTAGCAAACAATGAGCAGTTCTTC
clone_size: -; j_call: TRBJ1-4; v_call: TRBV19; d_call: -; cdr3_length: 14; cdr3_aa: CASSPSPLNEKLFF; cdr3_nt: TGTGCTAGTAGCCCCTCTCCACTTAATGAAAAACTGTTTTTT
clone_size: -; j_call: TRBJ2-5; v_call: TRBV15; d_call: -; cdr3_length: 15; cdr3_aa: CATSRETDSQETQYF; cdr3_nt: TGTGCCACCAGCAGGGAGACGGACAGCCAAGAGACCCAGTACTTC